These 10 T cell receptor beta chains were all obtained from the same sample, sequenced in a study of shared clonotypes between healthy human individuals. Selected positively for CCR7 and CD45RO-negative, naive CD8 cells excluded terminally differentiated effector memory CD45RA+ cells. Some clones are missing from TCRdb's copy, which holds only in-frame ones; the method was immunoSEQ multiplex PCR. The table lists roughly 2.1 million clones, 93% of them singletons, with more than 1.5% in the top ten. The specimen was naive CD8+ T cells from PBMCs. These receptors all stem from a man younger than 35 in good health. Some clones in this sample may be carry-over from other donors' samples.

The V gene is TRBV11-3, the J gene TRBJ2-1, with TRBD2 identical over 12 bases. The V and J ends lost 5 bases and 4 bases, in that order; junction bases with no gene match: 3. Germline CDR1 and CDR2: SGHNT and YENEEA. The CDR3 runs 15 residues. The CDR3 loop is CASSEGLAGYNEQFF. CDR3 nucleotides: TGTGCCAGCAGCGAGGGACTAGCGGGTTACAATGAGCAGTTCTTC.

V usage is TRBV27 and J usage is TRBJ2-7; D remains ambiguous. V dropped 5 bases and J dropped 4 bases, with 15 bases sitting between them. This CDR3 comprises 14 residues. CDR1 is MNHEY and CDR2 is SMNVEV in the germline V gene (reference sequence). CDR3 coding DNA: TGTGCCAGCAGTGGCCACACAGCCGGATACGAGCAGTACTTC. Translated, it gives CASSGHTAGYEQYF.

The chain is built from TRBV5-6 and TRBJ1-4, with a possible D match to TRBD1 (6 bases). The CDR3 extends over 15 amino acids. Between the trimmed V and J ends, which lost 0 bases and 5 bases, there was a span of 11 bases. Germline V gene lookup returns CDR1 SGHDT and CDR2 YYEEEE. The CDR3 loop reads CASSLAFGTNEKLFF. The DNA for the CDR3 is TGTGCCAGCAGCTTGGCGTTTGGGACAAATGAAAAACTGTTTTTT.

This sequence joins TRBV4-1 and TRBJ1-3; D unresolved. Trimming took off 0 bases at V and 4 bases at J, with 13 bases between the two ends. This CDR3 region has 16 residues. Germline CDR1 is MGHRA and CDR2 is YSYEKL. The CDR3 loop is CASSQDVLSVGNTIYF. For the CDR3, the DNA is TGCGCCAGCAGCCAAGACGTCCTGTCGGTCGGAAACACCATATATTTT.

The chain carries TRBV5-4 and TRBJ2-7; TRBD1 aligns across 7 bases. With V trimmed by 4 bases and J by 2 bases, 6 bases remained unmatched. Germline V lookup: CDR1 SGHNT, CDR2 YYREEE (reference sequence). CDR3 size: 14 residues. CDR3 residues: CASSPKGGAYEQYF. CDR3 DNA: TGTGCCAGCAGCCCAAAAGGGGGCGCCTACGAGCAGTACTTC.

In its sample, this clone was seen once. At the DNA level, this CDR3 is encoded by other sequences in the same sample as well. V and J are TRBV7-9 and TRBJ1-1; TRBD1 agrees at 8 bases. The CDR3 length is 13 residues. V was clipped by 6 bases and J by 4 bases; unmatched bases: 4. In germline, CDR1 is SEHNR, CDR2 FQNEAQ (reference sequence). The CDR3, as DNA: TGTGCCAGCAGTCCGGACAGGGCCACTGAAGCTTTCTTT. The encoded protein is CASSPDRATEAFF.

Remarks on this clone: Other DNA sequences in this specimen translate into the identical CDR3. The V gene is TRBV6-6, the J gene TRBJ2-7; D is unresolved. The CDR3 has 14 residues. From germline, CDR1 is MNHNY and CDR2 SVGAGI (reference sequence). V was shortened by 0 bases and J by 4 bases, with 10 bases between the two germline ends. The CDR3 loop reads CASSYSPSSYEQYF. The DNA for the CDR3 is TGTGCCAGCAGTTACTCCCCTTCCTCATACGAGCAGTACTTC.

This clone was seen just once. The chain uses TRBV28 and TRBJ1-2; D is uncertain. Germline-derived CDR1 and CDR2 are MDHEN and SYDVKM. The CDR3 is made up of 14 amino acids. V lost 6 bases and J lost 5, with 16 bases in between. CDR3 protein: CASRTGSTNYGYTF. The DNA of the CDR3 is TGTGCCAGCAGGACCGGGTCCACCAATTATGGCTACACCTTC.

This chain connects TRBV27 to TRBJ2-3, with 8 bases fitting TRBD2. Germline V gene lookup returns CDR1 MNHEY and CDR2 SMNVEV (reference sequence). V gave up 6 bases and J gave up 3 bases; unmatched junction bases: 11. The CDR3 length is 16 residues. For the CDR3, the DNA is TGTGCCAGCAGGGAGAGAGCGGGAGAGGTAACAGATACGCAGTATTTT. Protein product: CASRERAGEVTDTQYF.

The chain has TRBV9 and TRBJ2-1; either TRBD1 or TRBD2 may supply D (5 bases each). Germline V gene data show CDR1 as SGDLS and CDR2 as YYNGEE. Trimming took 0 bases from V and 6 from J, leaving 7 bases between them. This CDR3 is 13 amino acids long. The CDR3 bases are TGTGCCAGCAGCGTAGCAGGGAGCAATGAGCAGTTCTTC. It specifies CASSVAGSNEQFF.